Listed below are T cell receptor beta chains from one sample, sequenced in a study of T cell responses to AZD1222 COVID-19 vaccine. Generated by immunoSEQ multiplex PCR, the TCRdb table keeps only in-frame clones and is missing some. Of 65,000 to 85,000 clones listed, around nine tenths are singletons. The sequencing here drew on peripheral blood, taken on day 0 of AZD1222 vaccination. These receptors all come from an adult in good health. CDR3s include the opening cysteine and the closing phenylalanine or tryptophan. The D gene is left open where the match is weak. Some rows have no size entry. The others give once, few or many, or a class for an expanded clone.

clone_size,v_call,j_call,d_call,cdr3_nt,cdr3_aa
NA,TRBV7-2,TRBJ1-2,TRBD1,TGTGCCAGCAGCCCGGAGACAGGGGGAAGGAGGTATGGCTACACCTTC,CASSPETGGRRYGYTF
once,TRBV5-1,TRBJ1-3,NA,TGCGCCAGCAGCTCGACGGGATCTGGAAACACCATATATTTT,CASSSTGSGNTIYF
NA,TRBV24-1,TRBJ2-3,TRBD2,TGTGCCACCAGTGATCCTCGACTAGCGGGGGGGATAATCACAGATACGCAGTATTTT,CATSDPRLAGGIITDTQYF
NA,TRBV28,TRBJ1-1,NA,TGTGCCAGCAGTTTGGCCTTGGGGGGGCGGGAAGCTTTCTTT,CASSLALGGREAFF
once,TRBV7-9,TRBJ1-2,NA,TGTGCCAGCAGCTTATTCCTCGGCGGGGGGCTAGGTGGCTACACCTTC,CASSLFLGGGLGGYTF
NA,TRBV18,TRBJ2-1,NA,TGTGCCAGCTCATCAAACACCGGGGACTTAAACAATGAGCAGTTCTTC,CASSSNTGDLNNEQFF
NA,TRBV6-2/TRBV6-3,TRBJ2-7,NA,TGTGCCAGCAGCGCCAGACTGAAGGAGCAGTACTTC,CASSARLKEQYF
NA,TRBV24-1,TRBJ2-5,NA,TGTGCCACCAGTGAAGCAGGGGGGCGGGAGACCCAGTACTTC,CATSEAGGRETQYF
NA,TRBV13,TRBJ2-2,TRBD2,TGTGCCAGCAGCTCCGGGACTAGCGGGGGGGCGAGGACCGGGGAGCTGTTTTTT,CASSSGTSGGARTGELFF
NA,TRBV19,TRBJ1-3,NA,TGTGCCAGTAGTATGATGGCAGCTGGAAACACCATATATTTT,CASSMMAAGNTIYF
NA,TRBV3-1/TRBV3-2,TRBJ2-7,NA,TGTGCCAGCAGCCAAGATACTGTCATCCTCAAACGCGGAGAGCAGTACTTC,CASSQDTVILKRGEQYF
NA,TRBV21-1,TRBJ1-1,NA,TGTGCCAGCAGCAAACCAGGGGACACTGAAGCTTTCTTT,CASSKPGDTEAFF
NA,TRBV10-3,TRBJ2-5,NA,TGTGCCATCAGCCGGACTATCCAAGAGACCCAGTACTTC,CAISRTIQETQYF
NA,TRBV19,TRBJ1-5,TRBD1,TGTGCCAGTAGTATAGCAGGGTGGACAGGGGGCTTTGGTCAGCCCCAGCATTTT,CASSIAGWTGGFGQPQHF
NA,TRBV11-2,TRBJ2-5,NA,TGTGCCAGCAGAAGCTGGGGTGGAAACCAAGAGACCCAGTACTTC,CASRSWGGNQETQYF
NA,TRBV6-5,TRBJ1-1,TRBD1,TGTGCCAGCAGTTACGGGACAGGGCTTACCACTGAAGCTTTCTTT,CASSYGTGLTTEAFF
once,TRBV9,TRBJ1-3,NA,TGTGCCAGCAGCGTCTCAGCGGGCTCTGGAAACACCATATATTTT,CASSVSAGSGNTIYF
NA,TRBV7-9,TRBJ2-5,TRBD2,TGTGCCAGCAGCTTCCCGGGACTAGCGGGGGCACAGGCGACCCAGTACTTC,CASSFPGLAGAQATQYF
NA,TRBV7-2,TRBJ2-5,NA,TGTGCCAGCAGCCCGGGGACGGCTCGGGAGACCCAGTACTTC,CASSPGTARETQYF
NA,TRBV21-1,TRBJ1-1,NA,TGTGCCAGCAGCAAGTATGATATGAACACTGAAGCTTTCTTT,CASSKYDMNTEAFF
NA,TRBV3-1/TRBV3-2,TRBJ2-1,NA,TGTGCCAGCAGCCAACGGGCAGCGCAGTTCTTC,CASSQRAAQFF
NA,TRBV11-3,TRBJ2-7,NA,TGTGCCAGCAGCCGGACAGCTCTCCACGAGCAGTACTTC,CASSRTALHEQYF
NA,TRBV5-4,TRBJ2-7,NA,TGTGCCAGCAGCTTGGAGCCTCGGTCATTCCACGAGCAGTACTTC,CASSLEPRSFHEQYF
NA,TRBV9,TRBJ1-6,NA,TGTGCCAGCAGCGTAAACAGGGACAATTCACCCCTCCACTTT,CASSVNRDNSPLHF
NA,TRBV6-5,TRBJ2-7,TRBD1,TGTGCCAGCAGGAGACAGGGGGCCTACGAGCAGTACTTC,CASRRQGAYEQYF
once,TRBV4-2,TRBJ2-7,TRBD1,TGTGCCAGCAGCCCAGCTTCGGGACAGGCTTACGAGCAGTACTTC,CASSPASGQAYEQYF
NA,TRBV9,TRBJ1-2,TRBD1,TGTGCCAGCAGCTCTACCGGGGGACAGGGGATTGGCTACACCTTC,CASSSTGGQGIGYTF
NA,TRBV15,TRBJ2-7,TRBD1,TGTGCCACCAGCAGGGGACAACAGGGGACCTACGAGCAGTACTTC,CATSRGQQGTYEQYF
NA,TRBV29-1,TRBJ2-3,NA,TGCAGCGGCATGGGGTGGGGGTTCGGAGATACGCAGTATTTT,CSGMGWGFGDTQYF
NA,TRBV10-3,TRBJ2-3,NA,TGTGCCACCACCCGCGGGGAAATCGGAGATACGCAGTATTTT,CATTRGEIGDTQYF
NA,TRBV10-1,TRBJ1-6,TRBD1,TGCGCCAGCAGGGACGGACAGGGCGGTTCACCCCTCCACTTT,CASRDGQGGSPLHF
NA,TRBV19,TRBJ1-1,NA,TGTGCCAGTAGTACCCGGGACCGACTGAACACTGAAGCTTTCTTT,CASSTRDRLNTEAFF
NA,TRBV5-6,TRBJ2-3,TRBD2,TGTGCCAGCAGCCCAACTAGCGGGGGGGCCGTCAGCACAGATACGCAGTATTTT,CASSPTSGGAVSTDTQYF
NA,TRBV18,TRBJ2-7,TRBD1,TGTGCCAGCTCACCATTTGACTCCGGGACAGGTACCTACGAGCAGTACTTC,CASSPFDSGTGTYEQYF
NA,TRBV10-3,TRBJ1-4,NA,TGTGCCATCAGTGACCGGGAAGGGGACGAAAAACTGTTTTTT,CAISDREGDEKLFF
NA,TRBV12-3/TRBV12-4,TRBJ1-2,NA,TGTGCCAGCAGTTTAGGCAGGGAGTACGGCTACACCTTC,CASSLGREYGYTF
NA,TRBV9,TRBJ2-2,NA,TGTGCCAGCAGCGTAGTTTTGGCCTTGAACACCGGGGAGCTGTTTTTT,CASSVVLALNTGELFF
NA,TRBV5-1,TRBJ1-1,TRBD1,TGCGCCAGCAGCCTGGGACAGTCTGAAGCTTTCTTT,CASSLGQSEAFF
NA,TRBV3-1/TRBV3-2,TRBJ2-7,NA,TGTGCCAGCAGCCAGCGGGGATCGCAGTACTTC,CASSQRGSQYF
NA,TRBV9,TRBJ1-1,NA,TGTGCCAGCAGCGTAGGGGGCGAGAACACTGAAGCTTTCTTT,CASSVGGENTEAFF
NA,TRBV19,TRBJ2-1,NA,TGTGCCAGTAGTATACGTGGGGCCCTAAATGAGCAGTTCTTC,CASSIRGALNEQFF
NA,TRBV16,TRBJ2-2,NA,TGTGCCAGCAGCCAATCTTATACCAAATCAGGAGGGCACACCGGGGAGCTGTTTTTT,CASSQSYTKSGGHTGELFF
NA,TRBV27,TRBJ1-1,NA,TGTGCCAGCAGTTTTCTGCGGAACACTGAAGCTTTCTTT,CASSFLRNTEAFF
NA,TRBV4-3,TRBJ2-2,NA,TGCGCCAGCAGCCTGATCTCTTACAGGGACACCGGGGAGCTGTTTTTT,CASSLISYRDTGELFF
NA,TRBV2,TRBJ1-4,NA,TGTGCCAGCAGTGATGCGCAGGGAGCTAATGAAAAACTGTTTTTT,CASSDAQGANEKLFF
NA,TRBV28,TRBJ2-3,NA,TGTGCCAGCAGTTCCCCAGGGCGCACAGATACGCAGTATTTT,CASSSPGRTDTQYF
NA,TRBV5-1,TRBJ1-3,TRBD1,TGCGCCAGCAGACGTACAGGGGAATCCACCTTCTCTGGAAACACCATATATTTT,CASRRTGESTFSGNTIYF
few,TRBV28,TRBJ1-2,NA,TGTGCCAGCAGTTCCACGTCTTATGGCTACACCTTC,CASSSTSYGYTF
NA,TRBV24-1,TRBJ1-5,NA,TGTGCCACCAGTGATCCTACAGAGCGCAATCAGCCCCAGCATTTT,CATSDPTERNQPQHF